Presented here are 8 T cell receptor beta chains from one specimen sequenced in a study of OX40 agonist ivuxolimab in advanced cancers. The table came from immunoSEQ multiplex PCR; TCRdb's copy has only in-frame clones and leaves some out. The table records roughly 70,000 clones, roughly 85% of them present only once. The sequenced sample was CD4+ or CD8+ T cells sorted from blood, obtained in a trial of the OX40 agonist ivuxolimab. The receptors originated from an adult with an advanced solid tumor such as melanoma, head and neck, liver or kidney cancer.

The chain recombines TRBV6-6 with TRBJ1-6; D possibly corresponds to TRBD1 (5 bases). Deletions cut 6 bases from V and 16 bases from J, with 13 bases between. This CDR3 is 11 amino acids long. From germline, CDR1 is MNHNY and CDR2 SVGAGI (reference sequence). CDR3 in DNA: TGTGCCAGCAGCCTCCGGGACGTACTCCACTTT. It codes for CASSLRDVLHF.

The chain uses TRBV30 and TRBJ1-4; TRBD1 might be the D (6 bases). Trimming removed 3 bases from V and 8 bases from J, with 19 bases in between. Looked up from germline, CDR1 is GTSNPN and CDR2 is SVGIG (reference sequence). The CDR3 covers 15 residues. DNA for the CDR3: TGTGCCTGGAGCCTACCGGGACAAAATCGGGAAAAACTGTTTTTT. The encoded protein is CAWSLPGQNREKLFF.

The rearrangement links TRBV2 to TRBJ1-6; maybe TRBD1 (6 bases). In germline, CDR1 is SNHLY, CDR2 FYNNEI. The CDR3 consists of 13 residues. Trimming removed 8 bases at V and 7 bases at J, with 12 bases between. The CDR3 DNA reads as TGTGCCAGCTGCAGGGGAGAGAATTCACCCCTCCACTTT. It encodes CASCRGENSPLHF. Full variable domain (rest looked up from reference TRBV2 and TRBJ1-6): EPEVTQTPSHQVTQMGQEVILRCVPISNHLYFYWYRQILGQKVEFLVSFYNNEISEKSEIFDDQFSVERPDGSNFTLKIRSTKLEDSAMYFCASCRGENSPLHFGNGTRLTVT.

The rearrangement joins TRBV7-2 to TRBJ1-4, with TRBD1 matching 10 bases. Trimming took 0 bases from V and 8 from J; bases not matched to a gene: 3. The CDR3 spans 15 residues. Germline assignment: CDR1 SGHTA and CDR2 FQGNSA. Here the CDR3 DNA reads TGTGCCAGCAGCTTAGCGGGACAGGGGTGGGAAAAACTGTTTTTT. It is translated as CASSLAGQGWEKLFF.

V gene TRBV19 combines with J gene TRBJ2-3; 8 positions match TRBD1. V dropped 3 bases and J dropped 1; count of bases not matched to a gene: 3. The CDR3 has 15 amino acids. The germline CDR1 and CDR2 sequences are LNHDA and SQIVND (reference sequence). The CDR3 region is CASSMDRAGTDTQYF. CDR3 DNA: TGTGCCAGTAGTATGGACAGGGCTGGCACAGATACGCAGTATTTT.

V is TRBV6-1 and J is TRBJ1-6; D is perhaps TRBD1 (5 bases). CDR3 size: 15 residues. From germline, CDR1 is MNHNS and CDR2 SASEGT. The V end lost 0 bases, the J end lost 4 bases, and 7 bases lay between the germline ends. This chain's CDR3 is CASSEASGYNSPLHF. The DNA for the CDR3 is TGTGCCAGCAGTGAAGCGTCAGGGTATAATTCACCCCTCCACTTT.

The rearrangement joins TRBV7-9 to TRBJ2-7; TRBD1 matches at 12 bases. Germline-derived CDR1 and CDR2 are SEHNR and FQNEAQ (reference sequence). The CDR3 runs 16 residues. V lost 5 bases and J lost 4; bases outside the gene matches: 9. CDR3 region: CASSASGQGARYEQYF. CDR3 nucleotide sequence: TGTGCCAGCAGCGCTTCGGGACAGGGGGCGCGGTACGAGCAGTACTTC.

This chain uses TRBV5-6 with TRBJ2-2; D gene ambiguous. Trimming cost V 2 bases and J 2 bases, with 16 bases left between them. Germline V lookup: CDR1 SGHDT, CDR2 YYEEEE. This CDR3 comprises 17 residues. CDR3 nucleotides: TGTGCCAGCAGCTTAGTGGTTGGGATTATTAACACCGGGGAGCTGTTTTTT. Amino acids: CASSLVVGIINTGELFF. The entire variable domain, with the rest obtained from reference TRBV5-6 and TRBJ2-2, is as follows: DAGVTQSPTHLIKTRGQQVTLRCSPKSGHDTVSWYQQALGQGPQFIFQYYEEEERQRGNFPDRFSGHQFPNYSSELNVNALLLGDSALYLCASSLVVGIINTGELFFGEGSRLTVL.